The entry that follows covers one TCR beta chain sequence. Primers for the PCR totalled 60 Vbeta and 13 Jbeta. Here immunoSEQ multiplex PCR was the method, and the copy in TCRdb shows in-frame clones only, minus some. The sample records 90,000 to 120,000 clones, approximately 74% being singletons. The data belong to a study of cytomegalovirus exposure and HLA in healthy donors. Germline V gene lookup returns CDR1 SQVTM and CDR2 ANQGSEA. Trimming at V came to 6 bases and at J to 0 bases, leaving 9 bases not matched to a gene. This CDR3 region has 15 residues. What was sequenced was PBMCs. This TCR was recovered from a woman between 40 and 55 years old in good health and CMV-seropositive. The gene calls are TRBV29-1 and TRBJ2-3, with TRBD1 matching 7 bases. The DNA of the CDR3 is TGCAGCGTGACCCACGGGACAGCTAGCACAGATACGCAGTATTTT. Protein sequence: CSVTHGTASTDTQYF.